This T cell receptor (beta chain) appears in the sequencing data of a study of identical twins. Looked up from germline, CDR1 is LNHDA and CDR2 is SQIVND (reference sequence). Trimming at V came to 6 bases and at J to 0 bases, leaving 4 bases not matched to a gene. The CDR3 runs 16 residues. Study findings and constraints: With abundant cord blood beta clonotypes, insertions were fewer; memory repertoires showed no such pattern.

TCRdb re-called the 5' RACE reads through MiXCR, storing one row per CDR3 protein. This sample yields about 920,000 distinct CDR3 sequences, of which 12% are seen a single time; about 1.5% belongs to the top ten. Comment on this clonotype: What it recognizes is unknown.

The sample also formed part of further work on yellow fever vaccine responses in identical twins.

The V call is TRBV19, the J call TRBJ2-1, with 11 bases aligning to TRBD2. The sequencing input was PBMCs. This sequence originates from a woman aged 18 to 35 in good health. The CDR3 region has the DNA TGTGCCAGTAGGACTAGCGGGGCCAGCTCCTACAATGAGCAGTTCTTC. Translating it yields CASRTSGASSYNEQFF.